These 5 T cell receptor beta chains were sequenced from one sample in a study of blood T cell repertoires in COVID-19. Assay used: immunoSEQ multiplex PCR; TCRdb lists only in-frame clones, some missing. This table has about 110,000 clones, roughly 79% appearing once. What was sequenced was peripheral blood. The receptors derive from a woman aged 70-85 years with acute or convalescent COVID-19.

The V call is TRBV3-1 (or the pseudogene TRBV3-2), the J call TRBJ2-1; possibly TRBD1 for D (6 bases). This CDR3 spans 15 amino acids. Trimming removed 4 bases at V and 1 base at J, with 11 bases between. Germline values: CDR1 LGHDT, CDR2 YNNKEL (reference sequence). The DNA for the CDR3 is TGTGCCAGCAGCCGACAGGTGGGGTCCTACAATGAGCAGTTCTTC. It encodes CASSRQVGSYNEQFF.

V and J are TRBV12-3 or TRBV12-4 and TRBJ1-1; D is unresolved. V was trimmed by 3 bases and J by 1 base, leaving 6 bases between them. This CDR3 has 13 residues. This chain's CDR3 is CASSLHSNTEAFF. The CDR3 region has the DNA TGTGCCAGCAGTTTGCACTCGAACACTGAAGCTTTCTTT.

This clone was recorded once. CDR3 sequence reads: CASSPRGVAGGRSSYNEQFF. The CDR3 DNA sequence: TGTGCCAGCAGCCCACGTGGAGTAGCGGGGGGCCGGAGCTCCTACAATGAGCAGTTCTTC. The rearrangement joins TRBV6-2 or TRBV6-3 to TRBJ2-1, with 10 bases that match TRBD2. The V gene end was trimmed by 6 bases and the J gene end by 0 bases; junction bases not matched to a gene: 17. Per germline, CDR1 MNHEY and CDR2 SVGEGT. CDR3 length: 20 amino acids.

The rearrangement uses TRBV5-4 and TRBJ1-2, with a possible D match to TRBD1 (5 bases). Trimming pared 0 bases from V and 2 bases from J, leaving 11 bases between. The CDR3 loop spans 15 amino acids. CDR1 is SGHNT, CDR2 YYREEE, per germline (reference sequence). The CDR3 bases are TGTGCCAGCAGCTTGGATTGGGGGGTCAACTATGGCTACACCTTC. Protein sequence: CASSLDWGVNYGYTF.

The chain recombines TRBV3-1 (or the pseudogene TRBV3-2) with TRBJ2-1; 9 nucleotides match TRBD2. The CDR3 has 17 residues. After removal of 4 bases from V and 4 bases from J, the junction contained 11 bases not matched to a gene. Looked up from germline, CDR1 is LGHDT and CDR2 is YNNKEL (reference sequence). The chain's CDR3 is CASSLEGAGGDYNEQFF. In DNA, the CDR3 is TGTGCCAGCAGCCTGGAGGGCGCGGGAGGGGATTACAATGAGCAGTTCTTC.